One and the same sample provided the 26 T cell receptor beta chains below, sequenced in a study of blood T cell repertoires in COVID-19. Some clones are missing from TCRdb's copy, which holds only in-frame ones; the method was immunoSEQ multiplex PCR. The sample records about 150,000 clones, approximately 85% being singletons. Sequenced material: peripheral blood. Every receptor here comes from a woman aged 55-75 years with COVID-19, enrolled during active disease.

V and J are TRBV27 and TRBJ2-7, with TRBD1 matching over 8 bases. The germline gives CDR1 MNHEY, CDR2 SMNVEV (reference sequence). Trimming removed 3 bases from V and 3 bases from J; junction bases left unmatched: 7. The CDR3 is 15 residues long. The CDR3 protein is CASSLGPGGVYEQYF. In DNA, the CDR3 is TGTGCCAGCAGTTTGGGGCCAGGGGGCGTCTACGAGCAGTACTTC.

This clone was counted between two and nine times. V usage is TRBV7-9 and J usage is TRBJ2-7; the match to TRBD1 covers 8 bases. In germline, CDR1 is SEHNR, CDR2 FQNEAQ (reference sequence). V was clipped by 5 bases and J by 7 bases; unmatched bases: 10. There are 14 residues in the CDR3. The CDR3 spells CASSHRQGMGEQYF. CDR3 DNA sequence: TGTGCCAGCAGCCACCGACAGGGGATGGGGGAGCAGTACTTC.

This clone occurred once. The chain employs TRBV19 and TRBJ2-5; TRBD2 matches at 11 bases. J lost 1 base, V lost 3 bases, and 4 bases had no gene match. The germline gives CDR1 LNHDA, CDR2 SQIVND (reference sequence). The CDR3 covers 16 residues. The CDR3 region is CASSIGTSGFQETQYF. In DNA form, the CDR3 reads TGTGCCAGTAGTATCGGGACTAGCGGTTTCCAAGAGACCCAGTACTTC.

The chain carries TRBV5-1 and TRBJ1-2; 7 nucleotides agree with TRBD1. The CDR3 is made up of 15 amino acids. The V and J ends lost 2 bases and 5 bases, in that order; junction bases with no gene match: 9. CDR1 SGHRS and CDR2 YFSETQ come from the germline V gene. CDR3 residues: CASSLMLQGDYGYTF. CDR3 coding DNA: TGCGCCAGCAGCTTAATGCTTCAGGGGGATTATGGCTACACCTTC.

The CDR3 coding sequence is TGCGCCAGCAGCTTGTACAGCACCGCAGATACGCAGTATTTT. Its translation: CASSLYSTADTQYF. The chain employs TRBV5-1 and TRBJ2-3; D remains unclear. Trimming left V 1 base short and J 4 bases short, with 10 bases between. Per germline, CDR1 SGHRS and CDR2 YFSETQ. The CDR3 extends over 14 amino acids.

The chain couples TRBV10-2 to TRBJ1-5; TRBD1 is a possible D gene (5 bases). CDR1 is WSHSY, CDR2 SAAADI, per germline. Trimming took 6 bases from V and 5 from J, leaving 14 bases between them. This CDR3 is built from 14 residues. CDR3 sequence reads: CASRSAGGDQPQHF. For the CDR3, the DNA is TGCGCCAGCAGAAGCGCGGGGGGGGATCAGCCCCAGCATTTT.

The chain is built from TRBV27 and TRBJ1-2; TRBD1 matches at 7 bases. The trim removed 6 bases at V and 1 base at J, leaving 2 bases unmatched. The V gene's germline CDR1 is MNHEY and CDR2 SMNVEV (reference sequence). This CDR3 spans 13 amino acids. The CDR3 DNA follows: TGTGCCAGCAGGCAGGGGGATAACTATGGCTACACCTTC. This gives the protein CASRQGDNYGYTF.

The chain joins TRBV19 to TRBJ2-7; possible D gene TRBD2, 6 bases. The CDR3 is 15 residues long. V was cut by 6 bases and J by 4 bases, with 19 bases left in between. CDR1 is LNHDA and CDR2 is SQIVND in the germline V gene (reference sequence). DNA of the CDR3: TGTGCCAGTAGCCCCCTGGGGGGTGAAGCATACGAGCAGTACTTC. As protein: CASSPLGGEAYEQYF.

The chain joins TRBV4-2 to TRBJ2-3, with 8 bases fitting TRBD2. The V gene end was trimmed by 1 base and the J gene end by 6 bases; junction bases not matched to a gene: 9. This CDR3 spans 16 amino acids. The germline CDR1 and CDR2 sequences are LGHNA and YNFKEQ. CDR3 DNA: TGTGCCAGCAGCCAAGCTTCTAGCGGGCGGTGGGATACGCAGTATTTT. Its translation: CASSQASSGRWDTQYF.

This chain joins TRBV18 and TRBJ1-5; D unclear. The ends were cut back, 2 bases at V and 1 base at J, with 15 bases in the middle. The CDR3 has 17 amino acids. Germline CDR1 reads KGHSH; CDR2 reads LQKENI. The CDR3 DNA sequence: TGTGCCAGCTCACCAAGCAGCGAGGGATTCAGCAATCAGCCCCAGCATTTT. This sequence encodes CASSPSSEGFSNQPQHF. Full variable domain (rest looked up from reference TRBV18 and TRBJ1-5): NAGVMQNPRHLVRRRGQEARLRCSPMKGHSHVYWYRQLPEEGLKFMVYLQKENIIDESGMPKERFSAEFPKEGPSILRIQQVVRGDSAAYFCASSPSSEGFSNQPQHFGDGTRLSIL.

This clone was recorded a few times. This chain joins TRBV6-2 or TRBV6-3 and TRBJ2-3; no reliable D call. CDR1 and CDR2 from the germline V gene are MNHEY and SVGEGT. This CDR3 has 13 amino acids. V was pared by 5 bases and J by 0 bases, with 6 bases between. The CDR3 nucleotides are TGTGCCAGCAGTACGACTAGCACAGATACGCAGTATTTT. The encoded protein is CASSTTSTDTQYF.

The CDR3 sequence is CASSGGTGDGNYLPYGYTF. The CDR3 nucleotides read TGTGCCAGCAGTGGGGGGACAGGGGACGGAAACTATCTACCTTATGGCTACACCTTC. The J gene is TRBJ1-2, the V gene TRBV6-1, with 10 bases that match TRBD1. V gave up 4 bases and J gave up 5 bases; unmatched junction bases: 19. CDR1 MNHNS and CDR2 SASEGT come from the germline V gene. This CDR3 is built from 19 residues.

V usage is TRBV9 and J usage is TRBJ1-5, with a possible D match to TRBD1 (6 bases). Trimming cost V 4 bases and J 2 bases, with 13 bases left between them. The CDR3 length is 15 residues. In germline, CDR1 is SGDLS, CDR2 YYNGEE. DNA of the CDR3: TGTGCCAGCAGCCCAACAGGGAGTGGCAATCAGCCCCAGCATTTT. It specifies CASSPTGSGNQPQHF.

This clone was seen only once. The same CDR3 also results from other DNA sequences found in this sample. This chain connects TRBV18 to TRBJ1-5; possible D gene TRBD1, 6 bases. With 2 bases removed from V and 0 bases from J, the gap between germline ends came to 11 bases. The CDR3 has 16 amino acids. CDR1 is KGHSH, CDR2 LQKENI, per germline. CDR3 amino acids: CASSPSTGDSNQPQHF. The DNA for the CDR3 is TGTGCCAGCTCACCATCGACAGGCGATAGCAATCAGCCCCAGCATTTT. The variable domain in full, completed from reference TRBV18 and TRBJ1-5, reads NAGVMQNPRHLVRRRGQEARLRCSPMKGHSHVYWYRQLPEEGLKFMVYLQKENIIDESGMPKERFSAEFPKEGPSILRIQQVVRGDSAAYFCASSPSTGDSNQPQHFGDGTRLSIL.

The rearrangement uses TRBV4-2 and TRBJ2-1; 8 bases are a match to TRBD2. CDR3 length: 19 residues. Germline V gives CDR1 LGHNA, CDR2 YNFKEQ. The ends lost 4 bases at V and 0 bases at J; junction bases unmatched: 14. CDR3 bases: TGTGCCAGCAGCCTACGGGATAGCGGGGCCACAAGCTCCTACAATGAGCAGTTCTTC. Translation: CASSLRDSGATSSYNEQFF.

J is TRBJ1-2 and V is TRBV11-2, with 12 bases identical to TRBD1. The germline V gene encodes CDR1 SGHAT and CDR2 FQNNGV. The V segment lost 5 bases and the J segment 4 bases; nucleotides outside the gene matches: 11. The CDR3 consists of 17 residues. CDR3 sequence (DNA): TGTGCCAGCAGCCTCGAGGGACAGGGGGCGCGATTCTATGGCTACACCTTC. Translating gives CASSLEGQGARFYGYTF.

The rearrangement uses TRBV7-2 and TRBJ2-1; 13 bases match TRBD2. This CDR3 is 18 amino acids long. Germline assignment: CDR1 SGHTA and CDR2 FQGNSA. The V and J ends lost 7 bases and 5 bases, in that order; junction bases with no gene match: 14. CDR3 bases: TGTGCCAGCACCATCAGGTCGGGACTAGCGGGGCGGGACAATGAGCAGTTCTTC. Translation: CASTIRSGLAGRDNEQFF.

This clone has just a few counts. V gene TRBV6-2 or TRBV6-3 combines with J gene TRBJ2-1; perhaps TRBD1 as D (6 bases). The CDR3 length is 15 residues. The ends were cut back, 2 bases at V and 8 bases at J, with 16 bases in the middle. Germline assignment: CDR1 MNHEY and CDR2 SVGEGT. For the CDR3, the DNA is TGTGCCAGCAGTTACCCTTCCCTGGGGGCCTATGAGCAGTTCTTC. Residues: CASSYPSLGAYEQFF.

The chain uses TRBV2 and TRBJ1-5; tentatively, D is TRBD1 (5 bases). The CDR3 runs 15 residues. V shed 5 bases and J shed 1 base, with 12 bases lying between them. The V gene's germline CDR1 is SNHLY and CDR2 FYNNEI. The CDR3: CASSPEGTSNQPQHF. Here the CDR3 DNA reads TGTGCCAGCAGTCCGGAGGGGACGAGCAATCAGCCCCAGCATTTT.

The gene calls are TRBV18 and TRBJ2-2; 7 positions match TRBD1. CDR1 and CDR2 (germline): KGHSH, LQKENI. This CDR3 has 14 residues. With 3 bases clipped from V and 4 bases from J, the junction kept 2 bases outside the gene matches. The CDR3 nucleotides read TGTGCCAGCTCACCCGCAGGGGGCACCGGGGAGCTGTTTTTT. This translates into CASSPAGGTGELFF.

This chain's CDR3 is CASSFTTGNLYF. The CDR3 DNA follows: TGTGCCAGCAGCTTCACGACAGGGAACCTGTACTTC. This chain connects TRBV7-3 to TRBJ2-7; TRBD1 aligns across 7 bases. The CDR3 runs 12 residues. The V gene's germline CDR1 is SGHTA and CDR2 FQGTGA. Losses at the gene ends were 3 bases for V and 12 bases for J; bases not matched to a gene: 8.

The rearrangement links TRBV27 to TRBJ2-5, with D possibly TRBD2 on 6 matching bases. Germline V CDR1 and CDR2: MNHEY, SMNVEV (reference sequence). Trimming removed 1 base at V and 1 base at J, with 10 bases between. This CDR3 has 15 amino acids. The CDR3: CASSLYSGLQETQYF. As DNA, the CDR3 is TGTGCCAGCAGTTTATATTCGGGACTCCAAGAGACCCAGTACTTC.

The chain is built from TRBV7-3 and TRBJ2-7; 16 bases are shared with TRBD2. The CDR3 contains 15 residues. Unmatched junction bases numbered 3, after V lost 5 bases and J lost 5 bases. Germline values: CDR1 SGHTA, CDR2 FQGTGA. CDR3: CASSRGTSGGDEQYF. The DNA for the CDR3 is TGTGCCAGCAGCCGAGGGACTAGCGGGGGGGACGAGCAGTACTTC.

The rearrangement joins TRBV28 to TRBJ1-6; 7 bases are a match to TRBD1. The CDR3 is 15 amino acids. Germline CDR1 and CDR2: MDHEN and SYDVKM. With 5 bases clipped from V and 7 bases from J, the junction kept 8 bases outside the gene matches. The CDR3 protein is CASSLRQGANSPLHF. The CDR3 nucleotides are TGTGCCAGCAGTCTTAGACAGGGAGCCAATTCACCCCTCCACTTT. Variable domain in full (rest from reference TRBV28 and TRBJ1-6): DVKVTQSSRYLVKRTGEKVFLECVQDMDHENMFWYRQDPGLGLRLIYFSYDVKMKEKGDIPEGYSVSREKKERFSLILESASTNQTSMYLCASSLRQGANSPLHFGNGTRLTVT.

This clone was seen only once. The J gene is TRBJ1-1, the V gene TRBV3-1 (or the pseudogene TRBV3-2); D is uncertain. Germline CDR1 reads LGHDT; CDR2 reads YNNKEL (reference sequence). The ends were cut back, 4 bases at V and 1 base at J, with 7 bases in the middle. The CDR3 is 13 amino acids. The CDR3 protein is CASSLLRNTEAFF. As DNA, the CDR3 is TGTGCCAGCAGCCTACTGCGGAACACTGAAGCTTTCTTT.

The V gene is TRBV5-1, the J gene TRBJ1-2; TRBD1 agrees at 10 bases. The CDR3 consists of 15 residues. V shed 1 base, J shed 3 bases, and the junction held 3 bases outside the gene matches. The germline V gene encodes CDR1 SGHRS and CDR2 YFSETQ. CDR3 amino acids: CASSLRQGAHYGYTF. Written as DNA, the CDR3 is TGCGCCAGCAGCTTGAGACAGGGGGCTCACTATGGCTACACCTTC.